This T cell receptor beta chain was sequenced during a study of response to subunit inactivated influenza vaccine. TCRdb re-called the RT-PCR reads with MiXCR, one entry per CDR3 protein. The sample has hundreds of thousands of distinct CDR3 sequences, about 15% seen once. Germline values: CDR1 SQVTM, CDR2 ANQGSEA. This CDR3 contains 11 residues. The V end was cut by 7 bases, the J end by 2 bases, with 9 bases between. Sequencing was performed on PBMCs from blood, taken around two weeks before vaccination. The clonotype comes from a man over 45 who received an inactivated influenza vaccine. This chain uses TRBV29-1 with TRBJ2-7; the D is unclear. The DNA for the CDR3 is TGCAGCGCAGAACACGCCTACGAGCAGTACTTC. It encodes CSAEHAYEQYF.